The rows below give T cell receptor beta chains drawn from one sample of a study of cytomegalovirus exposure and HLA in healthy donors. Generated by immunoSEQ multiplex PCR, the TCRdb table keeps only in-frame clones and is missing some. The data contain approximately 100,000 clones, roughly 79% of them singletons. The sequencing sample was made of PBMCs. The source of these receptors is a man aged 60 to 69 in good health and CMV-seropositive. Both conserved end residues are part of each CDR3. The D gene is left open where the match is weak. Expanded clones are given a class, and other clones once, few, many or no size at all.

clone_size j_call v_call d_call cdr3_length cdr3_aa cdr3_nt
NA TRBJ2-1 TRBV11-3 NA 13 CASSLADSNEQFF TGTGCCAGCAGCTTAGCCGACAGCAATGAGCAGTTCTTC
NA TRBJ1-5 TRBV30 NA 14 CAWSALQGTQPQHF TGTGCCTGGAGTGCCCTACAGGGTACGCAGCCCCAGCATTTT
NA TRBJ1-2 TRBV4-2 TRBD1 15 CASSQDYRGGYGYTF TGTGCCAGCAGCCAAGATTACAGGGGGGGCTATGGCTACACCTTC
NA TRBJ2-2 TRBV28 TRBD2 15 CASLSGGAGVGELFF TGTGCCAGTCTTAGCGGGGGGGCCGGGGTCGGGGAGCTGTTTTTT
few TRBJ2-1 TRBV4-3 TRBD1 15 CASSLGQGGYNEQFF TGCGCCAGCAGCCTAGGACAGGGGGGCTACAATGAGCAGTTCTTC
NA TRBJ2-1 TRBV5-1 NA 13 CASSLGGNGEQFF TGCGCCAGCAGCTTGGGCGGCAACGGTGAGCAGTTCTTC
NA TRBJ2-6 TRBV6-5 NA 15 CASTKKPSGANVLTF TGTGCCAGCACCAAAAAGCCCTCTGGGGCCAACGTCCTGACTTTC
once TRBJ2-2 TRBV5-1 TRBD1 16 CASSPQQGALGGELFF TGCGCCAGCAGCCCTCAACAGGGGGCGCTCGGCGGGGAGCTGTTTTTT
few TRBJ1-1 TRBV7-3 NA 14 CASSPGRGSTEAFF TGTGCCAGCAGTCCCGGGCGCGGGTCCACTGAAGCTTTCTTT
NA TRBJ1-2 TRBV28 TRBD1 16 CASSLPLGRGNYGYTF TGTGCCAGCAGTTTACCCCTGGGCAGGGGGAACTATGGCTACACCTTC
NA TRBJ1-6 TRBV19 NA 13 CASTRGNNSPLHF TGTGCCAGTACCCGGGGGAATAATTCACCCCTCCACTTT
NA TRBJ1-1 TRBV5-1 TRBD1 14 CASSIQGVDTEAFF TGCGCCAGCAGCATACAGGGGGTCGACACTGAAGCTTTCTTT
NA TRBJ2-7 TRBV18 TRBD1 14 CASSPGQGIHEQYF TGTGCCAGCTCCCCGGGACAGGGTATACACGAGCAGTACTTC
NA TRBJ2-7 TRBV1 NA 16 CTSSQELTSSSYEQYF TGCACCAGCAGCCAAGAGTTGACTAGCTCTTCCTACGAGCAGTACTTC
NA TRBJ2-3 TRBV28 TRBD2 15 CASKISGGASDTQYF TGTGCCAGCAAGATTAGCGGGGGGGCCTCAGATACGCAGTATTTT
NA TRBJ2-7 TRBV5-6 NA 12 CASSLGTWEQYF TGCGCCAGCAGCTTGGGGACATGGGAGCAGTACTTC
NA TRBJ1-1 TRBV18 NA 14 CASSTSRADTEAFF TGTGCCAGCTCAACGAGCAGGGCTGACACTGAAGCTTTCTTT
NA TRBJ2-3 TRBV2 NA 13 CASRKGGTDTQYF TGTGCCAGCAGGAAAGGGGGAACAGATACGCAGTATTTT
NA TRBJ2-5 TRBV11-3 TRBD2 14 CASSSGGYQETQYF TGTGCCAGCAGCTCGGGGGGGTACCAAGAGACCCAGTACTTC
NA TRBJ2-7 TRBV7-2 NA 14 CASSLTRASYEQYF TGTGCCAGCAGCTTAACCAGGGCCTCCTACGAGCAGTACTTC
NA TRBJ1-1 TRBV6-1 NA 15 CASSEFEGVNTEAFF TGTGCCAGCAGTGAATTCGAGGGGGTTAACACTGAAGCTTTCTTT
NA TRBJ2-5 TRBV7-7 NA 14 CASSRPGSQETQYF TGTGCCAGCAGCCGCCCCGGTAGTCAAGAGACCCAGTACTTC
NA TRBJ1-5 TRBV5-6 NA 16 CASSLYTGLDYQPQHF TGTGCCAGCAGCTTATATACAGGTCTCGATTATCAGCCCCAGCATTTT
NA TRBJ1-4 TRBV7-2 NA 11 CASSERGKLFF TGTGCCAGCAGCGAAAGGGGAAAACTGTTTTTT
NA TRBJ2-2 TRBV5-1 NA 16 CASSLVLPPDTGELFF TGCGCCAGCAGCTTGGTGTTGCCCCCGGACACCGGGGAGCTGTTTTTT
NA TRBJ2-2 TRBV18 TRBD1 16 CASSPFRQGETGELFF TGTGCCAGCTCACCATTTCGACAGGGGGAAACTGGGGAGCTGTTTTTT
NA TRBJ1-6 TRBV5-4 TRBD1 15 CASSQVGTGSAPLHF TGCGCCAGCAGCCAAGTGGGGACAGGGTCGGCACCCCTCCACTTT
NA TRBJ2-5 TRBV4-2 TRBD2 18 CASSQVLAGGQEGETQYF TGTGCCAGCAGCCAAGTCCTAGCGGGGGGGCAGGAGGGGGAGACCCAGTACTTC
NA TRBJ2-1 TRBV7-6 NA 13 CASSLGSYNEQFF TGTGCCAGCAGCCTAGGCAGCTACAATGAGCAGTTCTTC
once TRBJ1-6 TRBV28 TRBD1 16 CASSTTSGQGLSPLHF TGTGCCAGCAGTACGACTTCGGGACAGGGCCTCTCACCCCTCCACTTT
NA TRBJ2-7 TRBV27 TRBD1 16 CASSLSSQGVSYEQYF TGTGCCAGCAGTTTATCATCGCAGGGGGTCTCCTACGAGCAGTACTTC
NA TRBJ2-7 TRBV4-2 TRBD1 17 CASSQDSTGQGAYEQYF TGTGCCAGCAGCCAAGATAGTACGGGACAGGGGGCCTACGAGCAGTACTTC
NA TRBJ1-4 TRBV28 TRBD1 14 CASSAGTANEKLFF TGTGCCAGCAGCGCCGGGACAGCTAATGAAAAACTGTTTTTT
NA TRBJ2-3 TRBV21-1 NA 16 CASSSKRGRSTDTQYF TGTGCCAGCAGCAGCAAGCGGGGGCGGAGCACAGATACGCAGTATTTT
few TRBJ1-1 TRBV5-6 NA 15 CASRLGERTNTEAFF TGTGCCAGCAGATTGGGGGAGCGGACGAACACTGAAGCTTTCTTT
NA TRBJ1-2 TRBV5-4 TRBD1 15 CASSSPPTGRGGYTF TGTGCCAGCAGCTCCCCGCCGACAGGGCGCGGGGGCTACACCTTC
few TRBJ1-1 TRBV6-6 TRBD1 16 CASSYPRQGGNTEAFF TGTGCCAGCAGTTATCCCCGACAGGGAGGGAACACTGAAGCTTTCTTT
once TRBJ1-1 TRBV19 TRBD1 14 CASSATGGRTEAFF TGTGCCAGTAGTGCGACAGGGGGAAGGACTGAAGCTTTCTTT
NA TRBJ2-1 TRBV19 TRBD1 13 CATTGTGYNEQFF TGTGCCACGACCGGGACAGGGTACAATGAGCAGTTCTTC